Below, 6 T cell receptor beta chains from the same sample are listed, as sequenced in a study of early T cells in non-severe SARS-CoV-2 infection. Via MiXCR, TCRdb re-called the 5' RACE reads, giving one row per CDR3 protein. The repertoire has roughly 53,000 distinct CDR3 sequences, 10% of them found once; the top ten carry about 5%. The specimen sequenced was whole blood. Source of these receptors: an adult who was a healthcare worker with PCR-confirmed SARS-CoV-2 infection or an uninfected control (not recorded which).

Ten or more counts support this clonotype. The V call is TRBV5-4, the J call TRBJ2-5; no firm D call. CDR1 SGHNT and CDR2 YYREEE come from the germline V gene (reference sequence). V was cut by 0 bases and J by 4 bases, with 13 bases left in between. The CDR3 spans 15 residues. The CDR3 DNA sequence: TGTGCCAGCAGCTTGGGGGGATCCAAGGGAGAGACCCAGTACTTC. Translated: CASSLGGSKGETQYF.

This clonotype has just a few counts. This chain connects TRBV9 to TRBJ2-5; no definite D call. Between the trimmed V and J ends, which lost 0 bases and 2 bases, there was a span of 5 bases. CDR3 length: 13 amino acids. Germline-derived CDR1 and CDR2 are SGDLS and YYNGEE. CDR3 in amino acids: CASSVALQETQYF. CDR3 in DNA: TGTGCCAGCAGCGTAGCTTTGCAAGAGACCCAGTACTTC.

This clonotype was counted ten times or more. This chain joins TRBV5-1 and TRBJ1-6; D not certain. This CDR3 contains 15 residues. In germline, CDR1 is SGHRS, CDR2 YFSETQ. Trimming cost V 0 bases and J 11 bases, with 15 bases left between them. CDR3 coding DNA: TGCGCCAGCAGCTTGGGGGCGACCGCCGGGGCACCCCTCCACTTT. Translated: CASSLGATAGAPLHF. The whole variable domain, remainder taken from reference TRBV5-1 and TRBJ1-6, is KAGVTQTPRYLIKTRGQQVTLSCSPISGHRSVSWYQQTPGQGLQFLFEYFSETQRNKGNFPGRFSGRQFSNSRSEMNVSTLELGDSALYLCASSLGATAGAPLHFGNGTRLTVT.

This clonotype was seen a handful of times. The J gene is TRBJ2-1, the V gene TRBV7-3; a possible D gene is TRBD1 (5 bases). Germline V gene data show CDR1 as SGHTA and CDR2 as FQGTGA. V was cut by 5 bases and J by 4 bases, with 9 bases left in between. This CDR3 comprises 13 residues. As DNA, the CDR3 is TGTGCCAGCAGCAGGACACTTTACAATGAGCAGTTCTTC. Encoded protein: CASSRTLYNEQFF.

This clonotype has a handful of counts. This chain joins TRBV6-5 and TRBJ1-1, with D possibly TRBD1 on 5 matching bases. This CDR3 is 15 amino acids long. V dropped 2 bases and J dropped 6 bases, with 16 bases sitting between them. Germline values: CDR1 MNHEY, CDR2 SVGAGI. CDR3 loop: CASSYRRGSVAEAFF. The CDR3 DNA reads TGTGCCAGCAGTTACAGGCGGGGGAGCGTGGCTGAAGCTTTCTTT.

There are a few counts of this clonotype. The genes are TRBV20-1 and TRBJ1-1; D gene unclear. The CDR3 sequence is 12 residues long. Germline CDR1 DFQATT, CDR2 SNEGSKA (reference sequence). The germline V and J ends were trimmed by 6 bases and 4 bases, with 12 bases remaining between them. CDR3 bases: TGCAGTGCCCCTGGAGATCGCACTGAAGCTTTCTTT. It specifies CSAPGDRTEAFF.